This T cell receptor beta chain was recovered during a study of blood T cell repertoires in COVID-19. Study-wide context: Donors in the United States, Italy and Spain gave samples during acute or convalescent COVID-19.

This CDR3 contains 13 residues. The V and J ends lost 3 bases and 5 bases respectively, with 11 bases between them. CDR1 is LNHDA and CDR2 is SQIVND in the germline V gene (reference sequence). Authors' processing steps: Estimated nucleated cell counts came from reference gene primer amplification. The assay was immunoSEQ multiplex PCR, and TCRdb's table has in-frame clones only and misses some. V and J calls and clone size are those listed in that table; D and trimming were worked out from the DNA. The sample consists of about 330,000 clones, around 90% of them appearing once. The receptor was isolated from a man between 18 and 29 years old who had recovered from COVID-19. The chain joins TRBV19 to TRBJ2-7; D gene unclear. The sequencing sample was made of peripheral blood. The CDR3 spells CASSIEILHEQYF. The CDR3 DNA reads as TGTGCCAGTAGTATCGAGATTTTACACGAGCAGTACTTC.